This T cell receptor beta chain came from a study of beta chain features in type 1 diabetes. The authors reverse transcribed all of the isolated RNA, so sequencing captured expressed TCRB transcripts. TCRdb's copy holds only in-frame clones and misses some; the assay was immunoSEQ multiplex PCR. The sample yields 85,000 to 110,000 clones, 25% to 35% seen once. Study-level findings and limits: Whether TCRB rearrangement is influenced by HLA type was left unresolved in this analysis. A moderate, significant TCRB CDR3 shortening appeared in type 1 diabetes across four CD4+ subsets.

A few counts support this clone. Its antigen is still unknown. Source material: central memory CD4+ T cells from blood. This TCR came from a woman under 30 with type 1 diabetes.

The CDR3 DNA follows: TGTGCCAGCAGCGTGAGCACGGGAGGTGATGGCTACACCTTC. This sequence encodes CASSVSTGGDGYTF. This chain links TRBV9 with TRBJ1-2, with D unclear. Trimming stripped 2 bases from V and 6 bases from J, with 14 bases between. Germline V gene data show CDR1 as SGDLS and CDR2 as YYNGEE. The CDR3 sequence is 14 residues long.